The next 13 T cell receptor beta chains were all read from a single sample in a study of blood T cell repertoires in COVID-19. Profiling relied on immunoSEQ multiplex PCR, and the TCRdb table lists in-frame clones only, not all of them. The repertoire holds some 75,000 clones, with around 80% as singletons. Material for sequencing was peripheral blood. All receptors come from a man aged 45-65 years with COVID-19, enrolled during active disease.

The J gene is TRBJ1-6, the V gene TRBV28; 9 bases align to TRBD1. The CDR3 extends over 15 amino acids. V trimming: 5 bases; J trimming: 5 bases; junction bases outside the gene matches: 4. CDR1 is MDHEN, CDR2 SYDVKM, per germline. CDR3 residues: CASSTRDRDNSPLHF. CDR3 nucleotide sequence: TGTGCCAGCAGTACGCGGGACAGGGATAATTCACCCCTCCACTTT.

This clone was seen a few times. The rearrangement links TRBV7-3 to TRBJ2-1; the match to TRBD2 covers 14 bases. Trimming at V came to 3 bases and at J to 7 bases, leaving 11 bases not matched to a gene. The CDR3 loop spans 18 amino acids. The germline gives CDR1 SGHTA, CDR2 FQGTGA. The CDR3, as DNA: TGTGCCAGCAGCTTCGGGACTAGCGGGAGCTGGGGGGGTAATGAGCAGTTCTTC. Its protein is CASSFGTSGSWGGNEQFF.

The chain uses TRBV18 and TRBJ2-1; D gene uncertain. The CDR3 covers 13 residues. The germline gives CDR1 KGHSH, CDR2 LQKENI. Trimming took 6 bases from V and 5 from J, leaving 11 bases between them. The CDR3 is CASSPTTHNEQFF. The DNA for the CDR3 is TGTGCCAGCTCGCCCACTACGCACAATGAGCAGTTCTTC.

CDR3 DNA sequence: TGTGCCAGCAGTGCTAGCGGGGGATCTACCTACGAGCAGTACTTC. Translated: CASSASGGSTYEQYF. V is TRBV7-2 and J is TRBJ2-7; 10 positions match TRBD2. Germline CDR1 reads SGHTA; CDR2 reads FQGNSA. Trimming at V came to 6 bases and at J to 2 bases, leaving 7 bases not matched to a gene. CDR3 size: 15 residues.

The CDR3 here is CASSPVEQSSYEQYF. The CDR3 DNA sequence: TGCGCCAGCAGCCCAGTGGAACAGAGCTCCTACGAGCAGTACTTC. The gene calls are TRBV4-1 and TRBJ2-7; D unresolved. CDR3 length: 15 residues. CDR1 MGHRA and CDR2 YSYEKL come from the germline V gene. With 4 bases removed from V and 0 bases from J, the gap between germline ends came to 13 bases.

This chain connects TRBV7-2 to TRBJ1-2, with D maybe TRBD1 (5 bases). Trimming left V 1 base short and J 4 bases short, with 13 bases between. Germline V gene data show CDR1 as SGHTA and CDR2 as FQGNSA. CDR3 length: 15 residues. CDR3 DNA sequence: TGTGCCAGCAGCTTAGGCCCACAGGTCACCTATGGCTACACCTTC. Amino acid sequence: CASSLGPQVTYGYTF. The entire variable domain, with the rest obtained from reference TRBV7-2 and TRBJ1-2, is as follows: GAGVSQSPSNKVTEKGKDVELRCDPISGHTALYWYRQSLGQGLEFLIYFQGNSAPDKSGLPSDRFSAERTGGSVSTLTIQRTQQEDSAVYLCASSLGPQVTYGYTFGSGTRLTVV.

The chain uses TRBV30 and TRBJ2-2, with TRBD2 as a possible D gene (5 bases). Germline V gene sequence: CDR1 GTSNPN, CDR2 SVGIG (reference sequence). With 3 bases removed from V and 7 bases from J, the gap between germline ends came to 12 bases. The CDR3 spans 13 residues. The CDR3 bases are TGTGCCTGGAGCATCCCCCGGGGCGGGGAGCTGTTTTTT. Translating it yields CAWSIPRGGELFF.

This chain joins TRBV10-3 and TRBJ2-3; D may be TRBD2 (6 bases). This CDR3 has 14 amino acids. Germline assignment: CDR1 ENHRY and CDR2 SYGVKD. V was pared by 6 bases and J by 2 bases, with 12 bases between. The CDR3 DNA reads TGTGCCATCAGGGGGGACTCGTACACAGATACGCAGTATTTT. Its translation is CAIRGDSYTDTQYF.

This clone is a singleton in its sample. The chain employs TRBV3-1 (or the pseudogene TRBV3-2) and TRBJ2-3, with a tentative D call TRBD2 (5 bases). Trimming stripped 3 bases from V and 5 bases from J, with 9 bases between. The CDR3 extends over 13 amino acids. The germline V gene encodes CDR1 LGHDT and CDR2 YNNKEL (reference sequence). The CDR3 nucleotides are TGTGCCAGCAGCCACCCCCGGGGAGATACGCAGTATTTT. As protein: CASSHPRGDTQYF.

V is TRBV2 and J is TRBJ1-6, with 9 bases matching TRBD1. The CDR3 loop spans 15 amino acids. Germline V gene data show CDR1 as SNHLY and CDR2 as FYNNEI. Trimming at V came to 8 bases and at J to 7 bases, leaving 9 bases not matched to a gene. CDR3 amino acids: CASQWSGTGNSPLHF. In DNA, the CDR3 is TGTGCCAGCCAGTGGTCCGGGACAGGGAATTCACCCCTCCACTTT.

The chain employs TRBV2 and TRBJ2-1, with TRBD2 matching 8 bases. Germline trimming cut 7 bases from V and 0 bases from J; bases unmatched to any gene: 8. The CDR3 is made up of 16 amino acids. Germline V CDR1 and CDR2: SNHLY, FYNNEI. Here the CDR3 DNA reads TGTGCCAGCACCGGGGGGGGCGGGAGCTCCTACAATGAGCAGTTCTTC. Protein sequence: CASTGGGGSSYNEQFF.

This clone was detected only once. This sequence joins TRBV5-6 and TRBJ1-1, with 10 nucleotides matching TRBD1. This CDR3 has 16 amino acids. Unmatched junction bases numbered 12, after V lost 5 bases and J lost 5 bases. CDR1 and CDR2 (germline): SGHDT, YYEEEE. The CDR3 spells CASRRFPGQGGTEAFF. CDR3 DNA sequence: TGTGCCAGCAGAAGGTTCCCCGGACAGGGGGGGACTGAAGCTTTCTTT.

The sample holds a few counts of this clone. This rearrangement joins TRBV25-1 to TRBJ2-1; 7 bases match TRBD1. J gave up 6 bases and V 3 bases, and 8 bases lay outside the gene matches. This CDR3 has 15 residues. Germline values: CDR1 MGHDK, CDR2 SYGVNS. CDR3 protein: CASSETGIGLNEQFF. The CDR3 bases are TGTGCCAGCAGTGAGACAGGGATTGGGCTCAATGAGCAGTTCTTC.